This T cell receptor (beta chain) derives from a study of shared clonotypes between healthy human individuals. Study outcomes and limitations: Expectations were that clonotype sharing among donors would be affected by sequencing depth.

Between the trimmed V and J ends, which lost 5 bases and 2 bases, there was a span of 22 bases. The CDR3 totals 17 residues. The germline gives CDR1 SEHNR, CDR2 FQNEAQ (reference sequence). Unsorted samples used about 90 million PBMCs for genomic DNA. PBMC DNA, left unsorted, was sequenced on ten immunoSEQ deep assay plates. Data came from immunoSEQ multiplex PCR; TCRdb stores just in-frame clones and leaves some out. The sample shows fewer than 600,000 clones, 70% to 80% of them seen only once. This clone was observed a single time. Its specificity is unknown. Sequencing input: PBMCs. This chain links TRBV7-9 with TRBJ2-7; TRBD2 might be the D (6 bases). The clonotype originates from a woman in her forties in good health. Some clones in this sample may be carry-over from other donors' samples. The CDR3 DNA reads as TGTGCCAGCAGCCAATCCTCCGGGCGGGCGGGGACCTACGAGCAGTACTTC. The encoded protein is CASSQSSGRAGTYEQYF.